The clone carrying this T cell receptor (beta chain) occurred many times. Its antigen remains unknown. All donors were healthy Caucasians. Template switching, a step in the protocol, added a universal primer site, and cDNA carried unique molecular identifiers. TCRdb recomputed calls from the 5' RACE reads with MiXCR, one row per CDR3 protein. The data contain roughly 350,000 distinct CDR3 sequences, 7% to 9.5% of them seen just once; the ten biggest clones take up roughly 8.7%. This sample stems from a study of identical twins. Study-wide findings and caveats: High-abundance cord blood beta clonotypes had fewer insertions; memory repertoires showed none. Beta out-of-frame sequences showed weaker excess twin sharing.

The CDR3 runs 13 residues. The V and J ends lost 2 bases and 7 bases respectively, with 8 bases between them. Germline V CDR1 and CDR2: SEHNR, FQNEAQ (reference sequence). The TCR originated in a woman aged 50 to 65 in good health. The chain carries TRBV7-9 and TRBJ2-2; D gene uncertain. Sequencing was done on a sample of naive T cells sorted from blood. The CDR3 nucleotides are TGTGCCAGCAGCTTACTAGAAGTCGGGGAGCTGTTTTTT. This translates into CASSLLEVGELFF.